This T cell receptor (beta chain) was observed in a study of cytomegalovirus exposure and HLA in healthy donors. Study details: The same platform was used for the approximately 110 validation repertoires and the roughly 680 first-cohort repertoires, a later analysis reported.

With regard to this clone: Antigen unknown.

Clones were read by immunoSEQ multiplex PCR, and TCRdb kept only the in-frame ones, dropping some. The data hold 71,000 or so clones, with 94% observed a single time. Points from the study as a whole: The classifier reportedly diagnosed cytomegalovirus status with high sensitivity and specificity. Among the CMV-associated chains, a few were confirmed in vitro as specific for CMV antigens. In a later analysis, first-cohort TCR clusters were found to tend to co-occur in the 130 or so validation repertoires.

CDR3 length equals 14 residues. Germline trimming cut 2 bases from V and 3 bases from J; bases unmatched to any gene: 4. From germline, CDR1 is MNHEY and CDR2 SVGAGI. The chain uses TRBV6-5 and TRBJ2-7; 7 bases map to TRBD1. The sequencing sample was made of PBMCs. The TCR originated in a woman under 30 in good health and CMV-seronegative. The CDR3 reads CASSYIDRDYEQYF. The DNA of the CDR3 is TGTGCCAGCAGTTACATCGACAGGGACTACGAGCAGTACTTC.